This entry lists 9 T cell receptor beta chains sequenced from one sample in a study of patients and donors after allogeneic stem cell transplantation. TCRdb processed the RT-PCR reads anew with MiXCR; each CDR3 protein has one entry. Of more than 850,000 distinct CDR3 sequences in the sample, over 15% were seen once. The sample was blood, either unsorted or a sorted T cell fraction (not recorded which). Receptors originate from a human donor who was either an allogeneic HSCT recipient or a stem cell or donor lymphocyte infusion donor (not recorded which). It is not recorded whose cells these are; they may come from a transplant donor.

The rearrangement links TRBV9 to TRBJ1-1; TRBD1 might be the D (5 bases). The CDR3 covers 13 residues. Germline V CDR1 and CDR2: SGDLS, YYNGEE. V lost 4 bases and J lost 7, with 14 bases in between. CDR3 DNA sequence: TGTGCCAGCAGCCCCCGCCCGGGGGGTGAAGCTTTCTTT. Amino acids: CASSPRPGGEAFF.

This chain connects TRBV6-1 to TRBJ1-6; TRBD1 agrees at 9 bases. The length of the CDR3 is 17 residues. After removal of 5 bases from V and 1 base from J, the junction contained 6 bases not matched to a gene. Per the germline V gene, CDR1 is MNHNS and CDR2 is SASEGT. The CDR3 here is CASSTDRGKSYNSPLHF. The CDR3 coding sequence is TGTGCCAGCAGTACCGACAGGGGGAAATCCTATAATTCACCCCTCCACTTT.

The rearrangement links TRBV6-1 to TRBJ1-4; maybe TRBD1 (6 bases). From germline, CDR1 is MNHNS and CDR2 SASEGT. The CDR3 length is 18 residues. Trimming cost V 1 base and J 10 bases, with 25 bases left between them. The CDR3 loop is CASSEESGGVALPGKLFF. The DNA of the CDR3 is TGTGCCAGCAGTGAAGAGTCGGGGGGCGTAGCCCTACCGGGAAAACTGTTTTTT.

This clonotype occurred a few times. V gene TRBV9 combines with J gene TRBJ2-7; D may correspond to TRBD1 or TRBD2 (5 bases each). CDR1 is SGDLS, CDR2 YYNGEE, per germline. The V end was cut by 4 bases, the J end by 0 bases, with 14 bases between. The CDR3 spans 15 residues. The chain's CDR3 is CASSSGTVSSYEQYF. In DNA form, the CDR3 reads TGTGCCAGCAGCTCCGGGACGGTGAGCTCCTACGAGCAGTACTTC.

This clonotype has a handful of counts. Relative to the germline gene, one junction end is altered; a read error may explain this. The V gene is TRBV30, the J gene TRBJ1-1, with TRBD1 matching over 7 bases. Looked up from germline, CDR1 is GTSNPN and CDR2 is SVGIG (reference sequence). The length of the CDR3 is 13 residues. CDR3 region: CAWSVLGQRTGEF. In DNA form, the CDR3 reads TGTGCCTGGAGTGTACTGGGTCAACGGACAGGAGAATTT.

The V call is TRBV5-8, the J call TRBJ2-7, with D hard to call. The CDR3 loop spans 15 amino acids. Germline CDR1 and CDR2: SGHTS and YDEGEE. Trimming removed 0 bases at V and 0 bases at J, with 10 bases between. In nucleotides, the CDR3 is TGTGCCAGCAGCTTGGTGATAAGGATCTCCTACGAGCAGTACTTC. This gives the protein CASSLVIRISYEQYF.

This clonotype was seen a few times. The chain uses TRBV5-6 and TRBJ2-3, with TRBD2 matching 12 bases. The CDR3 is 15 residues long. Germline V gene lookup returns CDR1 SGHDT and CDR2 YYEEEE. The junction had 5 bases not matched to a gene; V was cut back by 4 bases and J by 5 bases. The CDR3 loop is CASSQGLAGIDTQYF. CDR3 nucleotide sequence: TGTGCCAGCAGCCAAGGACTAGCGGGGATAGATACGCAGTATTTT.

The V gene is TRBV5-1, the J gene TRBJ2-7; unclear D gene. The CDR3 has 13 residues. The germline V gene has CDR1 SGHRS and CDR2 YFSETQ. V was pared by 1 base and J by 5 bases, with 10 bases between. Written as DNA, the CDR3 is TGCGCCAGCAGCTTGAGGGCCCAGGACGAGCAGTACTTC. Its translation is CASSLRAQDEQYF.

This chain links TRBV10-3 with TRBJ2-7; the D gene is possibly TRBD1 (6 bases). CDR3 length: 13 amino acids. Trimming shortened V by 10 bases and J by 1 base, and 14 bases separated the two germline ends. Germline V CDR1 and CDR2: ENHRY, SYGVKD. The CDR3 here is CATGQGLSYEQYF. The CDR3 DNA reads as TGTGCCACCGGTCAGGGGTTATCCTACGAGCAGTACTTC.